The clone carrying this TCR beta chain has a handful of counts. Its antigen remains unidentified. The data were obtained in a study of T cells after yellow fever vaccination. Study-wide points: Booster sampling recovered most clones from primary vaccination (roughly 97% CD4, roughly 88% CD8). It was the secondary response that reached its peak faster, day 5 versus 15, but it was weaker.

CDR1 and CDR2 from the germline V gene are DFQATT and SNEGSKA (reference sequence). The CDR3 loop spans 14 amino acids. Trimming cost V 1 base and J 2 bases, with 9 bases left between them. Making TCR cDNA involved 5'RACE template switching, which added UMIs and a universal primer site. A single record per CDR3 protein comes from TCRdb applying MiXCR to the 5' RACE reads. The sample lists under 600,000 distinct CDR3 sequences, approximately 12% seen once, with over 11% in the top ten. The origin of this receptor is a man in his thirties or forties who received the YFV17D yellow fever vaccine. Here the sequenced sample was PBMCs, taken on the day of the yellow fever booster vaccination. The chain has TRBV20-1 and TRBJ2-1, with no clear D. The CDR3 sequence: CSARAPSAYNEQFF. CDR3 nucleotides: TGCAGTGCTAGAGCCCCAAGCGCCTACAATGAGCAGTTCTTC.